The present T cell receptor (beta chain) was sequenced within a study of OX40 agonist ivuxolimab in advanced cancers. The CDR3 consists of 13 residues. The V gene's germline CDR1 is SGHAT and CDR2 FQDESV (reference sequence). V was trimmed by 3 bases and J by 8 bases, leaving 8 bases between them. A note on this clone: The target antigen is unknown.

The study's findings and limits: The work left the antigen specificity of expanded peripheral T cells undetermined. Certain nonresponders likewise exhibited a low normalized T-cell clonal expansion. Blood T cells, both CD4+ and CD8+, expanded clonally by week 6 at 0.1 to 3.0 mg/kg.

People who had autoimmune disease history or systemic immunosuppression were excluded. Only in-frame clones appear in the TCRdb table, and some are missing; sequencing was by immunoSEQ multiplex PCR. The table shows tens of thousands of clones, with roughly 85% occurring only once. The J gene is TRBJ1-6, the V gene TRBV11-1, with D hard to call. The material was CD4+ or CD8+ T cells sorted from blood, obtained in a trial of the OX40 agonist ivuxolimab. The TCR was taken from an adult with an advanced solid tumor such as melanoma, head and neck, liver or kidney cancer. The CDR3 loop reads CASSLRLDSPLHF. CDR3 nucleotide sequence: TGTGCCAGCAGCTTGCGACTGGATTCACCCCTCCACTTT. Complete variable domain (other parts from reference TRBV11-1 and TRBJ1-6): EAEVAQSPRYKITEKSQAVAFWCDPISGHATLYWYRQILGQGPELLVQFQDESVVDDSQLPKDRFSAERLKGVDSTLKIQPAELGDSAMYLCASSLRLDSPLHFGNGTRLTVT.